Here is one TCR beta chain with its context. As originally analysed: Reference gene primers were amplified, and this amplification served to estimate nucleated cell counts. Using immunoSEQ multiplex PCR, the repertoire was profiled, and TCRdb retains in-frame clones only, with some absent. V, J and clone size reflect that table, while D and trimming were determined from the DNA. This table holds about 480,000 clones, around nine tenths found once. The data belong to a study of blood T cell repertoires in COVID-19. About the research overall: Sample material is recorded as cDNA or gDNA derived from T cells, B-cell-depleted T cells, or PBMCs.

The CDR3 extends over 15 amino acids. Germline values: CDR1 LGHNT, CDR2 FRNRAP. V was pared by 6 bases and J by 6 bases, with 7 bases of the junction left unmatched. The sequencing input was PBMCs or T cells enriched from blood (not recorded which). The chain links TRBV12-5 to TRBJ2-1; 11 bases align to TRBD2. The receptor was isolated from a woman aged 18-29 years with acute COVID-19. The CDR3 spells CASGSIAGGGNEQFF. The CDR3 region has the DNA TGTGCTAGTGGCTCCATAGCGGGGGGGGGCAATGAGCAGTTCTTC.